This TCR beta chain was recovered during a study of post-analysis software for immune sequencing data. The overall study: Disease trajectories encompassed relapsing-remitting, secondary progressive and progressive-relapsing multiple sclerosis.

Study-wide results and caveats: The study found significantly lower normalized Chao1 diversity in multiple sclerosis patients than in controls. TRBV5-6, TRBV5-1 and TRBV20-1 belonged to a set of roughly five TRBV segments that were more frequent in patients than controls.

cDNA libraries for TCR beta contained unique molecular identifiers. TCRdb ran MiXCR on the PCR reads and lists one entry per CDR3 protein. Of 740,000 or so distinct CDR3 sequences in the sample, roughly 50% are singletons; the top ten hold roughly 4.4%. This clonotype was seen more than once but under ten times. Its antigen is unknown. Germline CDR1 is MNHEY and CDR2 is SMNVEV (reference sequence). The CDR3 is made up of 18 amino acids. V was clipped by 3 bases and J by 2 bases; unmatched bases: 7. The sequence was obtained from a girl aged 5 to 17 with multiple sclerosis. What was sequenced was blood. The chain couples TRBV27 to TRBJ2-6; TRBD1 aligns across 10 bases. DNA for the CDR3: TGTGCCAGCAGTTTTAGACAGGGGGCGTGGACTGGGGCCAACGTCCTGACTTTC. It codes for CASSFRQGAWTGANVLTF.